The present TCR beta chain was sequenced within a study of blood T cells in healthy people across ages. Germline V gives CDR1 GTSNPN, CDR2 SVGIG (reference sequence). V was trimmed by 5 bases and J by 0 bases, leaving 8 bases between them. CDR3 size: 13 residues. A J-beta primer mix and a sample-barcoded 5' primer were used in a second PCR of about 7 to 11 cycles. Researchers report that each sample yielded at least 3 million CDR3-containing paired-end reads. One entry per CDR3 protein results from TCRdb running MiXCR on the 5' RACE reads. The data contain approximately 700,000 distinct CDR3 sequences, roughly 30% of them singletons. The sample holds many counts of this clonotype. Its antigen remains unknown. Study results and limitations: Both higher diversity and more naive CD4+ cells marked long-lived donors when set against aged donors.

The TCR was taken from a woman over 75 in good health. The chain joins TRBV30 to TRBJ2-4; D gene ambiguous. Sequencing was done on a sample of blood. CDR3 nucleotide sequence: TGTGCCTGGGCAACAAGAGCCAAAAACATTCAGTACTTC. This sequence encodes CAWATRAKNIQYF.